The next 29 T cell receptor beta chains were all read from a single sample in a study of tumor and adjacent non-tumor tissue in lung cancer. No cell sorting was done before RNA was extracted from the tissue. A modified ARM-PCR protocol with three rounds of nested PCR amplified TCRbeta. TCRdb reanalysed the multiplex PCR reads using MiXCR and keeps one entry per CDR3 protein. The sample has roughly 220,000 distinct CDR3 sequences; 70% to 75% are singletons. The sequenced sample consisted of lung tumor tissue. These receptors originate from a man aged 55-75 years with non-small cell lung cancer.

As for this clonotype: The CDR3 ends on some other residue instead of the conserved phenylalanine or tryptophan, so this is likely a read error. The chain couples TRBV30 to TRBJ2-1, with 15 positions matching TRBD2. Germline assignment: CDR1 GTSNPN and CDR2 SVGIG (reference sequence). V was clipped by 2 bases and J by 1 base; unmatched bases: 9. The CDR3 runs to 19 residues. The CDR3 coding sequence is TGTGCCTGGAGTCCGAAACGGACTAGCGGGGGGGGGTCCTACAATGAGCAGTTCTCC. Translation: CAWSPKRTSGGGSYNEQFS.

Details on this clonotype: Germline is not matched at one junction end, which may reflect a read error. The genes are TRBV6-5 and TRBJ1-5; D is undetermined. This CDR3 has 15 residues. Germline V gene data show CDR1 as MNHEY and CDR2 as SVGAGI. CDR3 protein: CASSRTGCPNQPQDF. CDR3 sequence (DNA): TGTGCCAGCAGCCGGACGGGCTGTCCCAATCAGCCCCAGGATTTT.

Points on this clonotype: A much larger clone sits a single nucleotide away, making a read error possible. V gene TRBV20-1 combines with J gene TRBJ2-7; perhaps TRBD2 as D (6 bases). V lost 2 bases and J lost 1, with 15 bases in between. CDR3 size: 15 residues. Germline CDR1 and CDR2: DFQATT and SNEGSKA (reference sequence). The CDR3 DNA follows: TGCAGTGCTAGATCTAGGGCTAGCGTATCCTACGAGCAGTACTTC. This codes for CSARSRASVSYEQYF.

A word on this clonotype: A junction end diverges from the germline sequence, so it may reflect a read error. V is TRBV6-2 or TRBV6-3 and J is TRBJ2-7; 9 bases agree with TRBD2. The CDR3 is 18 residues long. The germline V gene has CDR1 MNHEY and CDR2 SVGEGT. As DNA, the CDR3 is TGTGCCTGCAGCTCGACCCCGACTAGCGGAAGAAGACTCTACGAGCAGTACTTC. Residues: CACSSTPTSGRRLYEQYF.

Note on this clonotype: This may be a read error, as it is one base from a much larger clone. This chain joins TRBV29-1 and TRBJ2-3; possibly TRBD1 for D (6 bases). The germline gives CDR1 SQVTM, CDR2 ANQGSEA. Trimming left V 4 bases short and J 0 bases short, with 11 bases between. The CDR3 totals 14 residues. Here the CDR3 DNA reads TGCAGCGTTGCCCGGACAGTAAGCACAGATACGCAGTATTTT. Translation gives CSVARTVSTDTQYF.

J is TRBJ2-5 and V is TRBV7-2; TRBD2 agrees at 15 bases. CDR1 and CDR2 (germline): SGHTA, FQGNSA. The CDR3 spans 16 residues. V gave up 3 bases and J gave up 4 bases; unmatched junction bases: 3. CDR3 DNA: TGTGCCAGCAGCTTGGGACTAGCGGGAGGAAGAGAGACCCAGTACTTC. Encoded protein: CASSLGLAGGRETQYF.

In its sample, this clonotype was seen once. This may come from a read error, since a much larger clone is one base off. A read error is likely, as this CDR3 ends without the conserved phenylalanine or tryptophan. The rearrangement uses TRBV12-3 or TRBV12-4 and TRBJ1-2; TRBD1 matches at 7 bases. After removal of 7 bases from V and 8 bases from J, the junction contained 13 bases not matched to a gene. This CDR3 is 14 amino acids long. The CDR3 loop is CASNLYRGTFGYTL. The CDR3 DNA reads TGTGCCAGCAACTTGTACAGGGGTACCTTCGGCTACACCCTC.

Notes on this clonotype: An end of the junction differs from the germline gene, which may be a read error. The CDR3 coding sequence is TGTGCCAGCAGGTCGGGACATCTAAATACTGCAGCTTTCTTT. It codes for CASRSGHLNTAAFF. The chain links TRBV6-1 to TRBJ1-1, with D perhaps TRBD1 (6 bases). Germline CDR1 is MNHNS and CDR2 is SASEGT. The CDR3 length is 14 residues.

To note about this clonotype: Just one base apart from a much larger clone, this may be a read error. CDR3 amino acids: CSARDQGRLSYEKYF. The CDR3 region has the DNA TGCAGTGCTAGAGATCAAGGAAGGCTATCCTACGAGAAGTACTTC. This rearrangement joins TRBV20-1 to TRBJ2-7; D not resolved. The germline gives CDR1 DFQATT, CDR2 SNEGSKA (reference sequence). This CDR3 is 15 amino acids long.

For this clonotype: Relative to the germline gene, one junction end is altered; a read error may explain this. This chain connects TRBV11-2 to TRBJ2-3; TRBD2 might be the D (7 bases). This CDR3 contains 15 residues. Germline V CDR1 and CDR2: SGHAT, FQNNGV. In DNA, the CDR3 is TGTGCCAGTAGCTTAACCGGGGGGCTGATGGATACGCAGTATTTT. It translates to CASSLTGGLMDTQYF.

Notes on this clonotype: It may be a read error: a sequence one base away is much more abundant. The chain links TRBV29-1 to TRBJ1-1; D not resolved. This CDR3 spans 13 amino acids. V was trimmed by 7 bases and J by 6 bases, leaving 18 bases between them. Germline CDR1 is SQVTM and CDR2 is ANQGSEA. The CDR3 region is CSATSSLRAEAFF. The CDR3, as DNA: TGCAGCGCAACCTCTTCCCTAAGGGCTGAAGCTTTCTTT.

The gene calls are TRBV4-2 and TRBJ2-1, with D maybe TRBD2 (6 bases). V was trimmed by 3 bases and J by 5 bases, leaving 32 bases between them. CDR1 LGHNA and CDR2 YNFKEQ come from the germline V gene. The CDR3 loop spans 21 amino acids. This CDR3 reads CASSHLRSRVGLLGRNNEQFF. As DNA, the CDR3 is TGTGCCAGCAGCCATCTCCGATCACGCGTGGGCCTCCTGGGGAGGAACAATGAGCAGTTCTTC.

In regard to this clonotype: Possible read error: a much larger clone is one base away. The gene calls are TRBV12-3 or TRBV12-4 and TRBJ1-5; D is perhaps TRBD1 (5 bases). The CDR3 has 13 residues. Here the CDR3 reads CTSSFRDNQPQHF. The CDR3 coding sequence is TGTACCAGCAGTTTCAGGGATAATCAGCCCCAGCATTTT.

The chain employs TRBV11-2 and TRBJ2-5; 10 bases are shared with TRBD2. This CDR3 comprises 18 residues. Looked up from germline, CDR1 is SGHAT and CDR2 is FQNNGV. The trim removed 7 bases at V and 5 bases at J, leaving 19 bases unmatched. The CDR3 reads CASNSGTIRASGGETQYF. As DNA, the CDR3 is TGTGCCAGCAACTCCGGAACCATCAGGGCTAGCGGGGGCGAGACCCAGTACTTC.

This chain uses TRBV28 with TRBJ1-2; D uncertain. The CDR3 runs to 17 residues. Germline CDR1 and CDR2: MDHEN and SYDVKM. Between the trimmed V and J ends, which lost 8 bases and 2 bases, there was a span of 24 bases. The CDR3 is CASSSPEHRLANYGYTF. The CDR3 nucleotides read TGTGCCAGCTCTTCTCCGGAACACCGATTAGCAAACTATGGCTACACCTTC.

On this clonotype itself: Given a much more abundant clone one base away, this may be a read error. The chain joins TRBV20-1 to TRBJ2-7; D might be TRBD1 or TRBD2, each matching 5 bases. The CDR3 consists of 14 residues. The germline CDR1 and CDR2 sequences are DFQATT and SNEGSKA (reference sequence). The CDR3 protein is CSARAGTKTYGQYF. The CDR3 DNA sequence: TGCAGTGCTAGAGCAGGGACCAAGACCTACGGGCAGTACTTC.

Details on this clonotype: As the CDR3 is not closed by the conserved phenylalanine or tryptophan, this likely results from a read error. V is TRBV20-1 and J is TRBJ1-1; D is unresolved. In germline, CDR1 is DFQATT, CDR2 SNEGSKA (reference sequence). Trimming took off 8 bases at V and 7 bases at J, with 17 bases between the two ends. The CDR3 sequence is 12 residues long. The CDR3 DNA reads as TGCAGTACTAACAGAGGATATAGTGAAGCTTTCTCT. It translates to CSTNRGYSEAFS.

V is TRBV11-2 and J is TRBJ2-1; D assignment may be TRBD1 or TRBD2 (6 bases each). The CDR3 spans 16 residues. Between the trimmed V and J ends, which lost 4 bases and 7 bases, there was a span of 20 bases. The V gene's germline CDR1 is SGHAT and CDR2 FQNNGV. CDR3 in DNA: TGTGCCAGCAGCTACGTAGGGGGGTCTAGAATAAATGAGCAGTTCTTC. Translation: CASSYVGGSRINEQFF.

This clonotype was observed once. One end of the junction does not line up with germline, which may come from a read error. The rearrangement uses TRBV11-1 and TRBJ1-4; D may be TRBD1 (5 bases). The CDR3 covers 15 residues. Germline V gene sequence: CDR1 SGHAT, CDR2 FQDESV (reference sequence). The CDR3 DNA reads as TGTGCCAGCAGTTTTGGTCGGGACGGAAATGAAAACCTGTTTTTT. Translation: CASSFGRDGNENLFF.

CDR3: CARSLALLPRRTEAFF. In DNA, the CDR3 is TGTGCCAGAAGCCTCGCCCTTCTGCCCCGTCGGACTGAAGCTTTCTTT. This chain connects TRBV5-3 to TRBJ1-1; D is unclear. TRBV5-3 is labeled an ORF, and its function is uncertain. This CDR3 is built from 16 residues. V lost 4 bases to trimming and J lost 5 bases, with 21 bases between them.

The V and J genes are TRBV6-1 and TRBJ2-3, with D maybe TRBD1 (6 bases). V was pared by 0 bases and J by 3 bases, with 13 bases between. Germline CDR1 reads MNHNS; CDR2 reads SASEGT. The CDR3 is 16 residues long. CDR3 coding DNA: TGTGCCAGCAGTGAAGCGCCGGGACACCCAACAGATACGCAGTATTTT. Translating it yields CASSEAPGHPTDTQYF.

As to this clonotype: One base away lies a much larger clone, so this may be a sequencing read error. The chain is built from TRBV6-1 and TRBJ1-2; D gene unclear. Per germline, CDR1 MNHNS and CDR2 SASEGT. V lost 4 bases and J 6 bases, leaving 9 bases between the germline ends. This CDR3 spans 12 amino acids. CDR3: CASSGRVDGYTF. The CDR3 DNA is TGTGCCAGCAGTGGACGAGTTGATGGCTACACCTTC.

With respect to this clonotype: The junction departs from the called germline gene at one end, perhaps through a read error. The CDR3 region is CASILVLGGGNSPLYF. The CDR3 DNA follows: TGTGCCAGCATCTTAGTCCTCGGGGGTGGTAATTCACCCCTCTACTTT. The chain has TRBV7-8 and TRBJ1-6; D might be TRBD1 (5 bases). This CDR3 region has 16 residues. Germline V gene lookup returns CDR1 SGHVS and CDR2 FQNEAQ. Filled out from reference TRBV7-8 and TRBJ1-6, the complete variable domain reads GAGVSQSPRYKVAKRGQDVALRCDPISGHVSLFWYQQALGQGPEFLTYFQNEAQLDKSGLPSDRFFAERPEGSVSTLKIQRTQQEDSAVYLCASILVLGGGNSPLYFGNGTRLTVT.

This chain connects TRBV5-1 to TRBJ2-1, with D unclear. CDR1 is SGHRS and CDR2 is YFSETQ in the germline V gene. V lost 4 bases and J 6 bases, leaving 11 bases between the germline ends. CDR3 length: 13 amino acids. DNA of the CDR3: TGCGCCAGCAGCCTGGTTGGCTCCAATGAGCAGTTCTTC. It encodes CASSLVGSNEQFF.

This clonotype was observed once. Its ends do not fully match the called genes, so a read error is possible. The gene calls are TRBV5-6 and TRBJ2-3; D is perhaps TRBD2 (6 bases). Looked up from germline, CDR1 is SGHDT and CDR2 is YYEEEE. The CDR3 extends over 15 amino acids. The CDR3 region is CARSLWDLNTDTQYF. The CDR3 DNA reads as TGTGCCCGCAGCCTATGGGACTTGAATACAGATACGCAGTATTTT.

With respect to this clonotype: Since the CDR3 does not end with the conserved phenylalanine or tryptophan, this likely comes from a read error. The V gene is TRBV20-1, the J gene TRBJ1-3, with D possibly TRBD1 on 6 matching bases. The CDR3 loop spans 16 amino acids. Germline CDR1 reads DFQATT; CDR2 reads SNEGSKA (reference sequence). The CDR3 nucleotides read TGCATTCCTGGAGCAGGCGGGACAAACTCTGGAAACATCATATATTGT. It specifies CIPGAGGTNSGNIIYC.

As regards this clonotype: At one boundary the junction diverges from the germline segment, which might be a read error. The chain joins TRBV20-1 to TRBJ2-5; D is possibly TRBD2 (5 bases). The CDR3 is made up of 14 amino acids. Germline V lookup: CDR1 DFQATT, CDR2 SNEGSKA (reference sequence). CDR3 sequence reads: CTARGPGTQETQYF. The CDR3 DNA reads TGCACTGCTAGAGGGCCAGGAACTCAAGAGACCCAGTATTTC.

About this clonotype: Mismatch with germline at one junction end may stem from a read error. V gene TRBV11-2 combines with J gene TRBJ2-6, with a tentative D call TRBD1 (5 bases). Per germline, CDR1 SGHAT and CDR2 FQNNGV. The CDR3 has 14 residues. This chain's CDR3 is CASSPITGANVVTF. CDR3 DNA sequence: TGTGCCAGCAGTCCTATCACTGGGGCCAATGTCGTGACCTTC.

The CDR3 loop reads CARSLQNTEAFF. For the CDR3, the DNA is TGTGCCAGGAGTTTACAGAACACTGAAGCTTTCTTT. The rearrangement links TRBV5-4 to TRBJ1-1; no clear D. V shed 8 bases and J shed 1 base, with 9 bases lying between them. The CDR3 extends over 12 amino acids. Germline CDR1 reads SGHNT; CDR2 reads YYREEE (reference sequence).